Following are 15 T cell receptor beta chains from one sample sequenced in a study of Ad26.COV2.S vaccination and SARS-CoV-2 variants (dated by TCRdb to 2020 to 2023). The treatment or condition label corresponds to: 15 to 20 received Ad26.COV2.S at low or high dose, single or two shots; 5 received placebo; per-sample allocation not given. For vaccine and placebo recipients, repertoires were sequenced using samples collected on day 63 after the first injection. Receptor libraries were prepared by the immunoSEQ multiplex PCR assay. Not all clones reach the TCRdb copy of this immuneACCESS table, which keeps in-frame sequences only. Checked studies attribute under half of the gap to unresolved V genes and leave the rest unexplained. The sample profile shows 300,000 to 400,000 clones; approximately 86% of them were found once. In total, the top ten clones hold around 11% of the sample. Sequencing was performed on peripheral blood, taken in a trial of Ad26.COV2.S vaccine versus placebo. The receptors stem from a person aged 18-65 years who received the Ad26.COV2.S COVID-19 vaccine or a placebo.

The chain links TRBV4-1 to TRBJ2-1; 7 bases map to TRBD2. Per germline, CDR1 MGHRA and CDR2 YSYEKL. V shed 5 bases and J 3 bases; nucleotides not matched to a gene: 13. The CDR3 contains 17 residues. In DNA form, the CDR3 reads TGCGCCAGCAGCTTCACCCCCCATCGGGGGGACTACAATGAGCAGTTCTTC. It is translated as CASSFTPHRGDYNEQFF.

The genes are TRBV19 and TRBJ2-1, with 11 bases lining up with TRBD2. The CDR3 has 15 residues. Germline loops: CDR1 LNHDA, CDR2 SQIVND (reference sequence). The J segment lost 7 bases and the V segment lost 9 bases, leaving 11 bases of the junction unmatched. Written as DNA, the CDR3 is TGTGCCAGCGCAAGGGCTAGCGGGGGGCAGAATGAGCAGTTCTTC. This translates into CASARASGGQNEQFF.

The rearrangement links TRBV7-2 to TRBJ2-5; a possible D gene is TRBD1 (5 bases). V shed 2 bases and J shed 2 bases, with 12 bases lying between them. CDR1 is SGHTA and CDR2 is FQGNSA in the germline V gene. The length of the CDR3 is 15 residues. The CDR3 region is CASSLQGWGQETQYF. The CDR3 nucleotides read TGTGCCAGCAGCTTACAGGGCTGGGGACAAGAGACCCAGTACTTC.

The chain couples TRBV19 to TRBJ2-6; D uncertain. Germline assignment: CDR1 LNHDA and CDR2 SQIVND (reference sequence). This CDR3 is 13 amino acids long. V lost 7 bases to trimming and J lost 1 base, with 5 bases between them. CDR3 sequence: CASTESGANVLTF. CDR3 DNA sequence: TGTGCCAGTACGGAATCTGGGGCCAACGTCCTGACTTTC. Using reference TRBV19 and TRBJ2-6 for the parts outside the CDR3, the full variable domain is DGGITQSPKYLFRKEGQNVTLSCEQNLNHDAMYWYRQDPGQGLRLIYYSQIVNDFQKGDIAEGYSVSREKKESFPLTVTSAQKNPTAFYLCASTESGANVLTFGAGSRLTVL.

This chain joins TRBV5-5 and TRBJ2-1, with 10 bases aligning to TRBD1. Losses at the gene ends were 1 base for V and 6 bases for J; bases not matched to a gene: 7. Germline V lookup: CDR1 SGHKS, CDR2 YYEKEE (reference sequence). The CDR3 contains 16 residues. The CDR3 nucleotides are TGTGCCAGCAGCTTGCTCCCCGACAGGGGGCTCAATGAGCAGTTCTTC. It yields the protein CASSLLPDRGLNEQFF.

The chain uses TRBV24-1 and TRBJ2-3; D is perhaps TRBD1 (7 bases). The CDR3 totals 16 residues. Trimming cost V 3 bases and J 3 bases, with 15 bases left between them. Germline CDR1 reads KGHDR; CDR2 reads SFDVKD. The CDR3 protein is CATSDRDRLGTDTQYF. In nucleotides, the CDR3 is TGTGCCACCAGTGATAGGGACAGACTAGGAACAGATACGCAGTATTTT.

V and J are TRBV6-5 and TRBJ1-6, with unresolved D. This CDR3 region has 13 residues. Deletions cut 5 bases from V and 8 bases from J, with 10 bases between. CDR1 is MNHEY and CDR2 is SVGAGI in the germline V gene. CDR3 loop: CASSMLQDSPLHF. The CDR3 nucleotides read TGTGCCAGCAGTATGCTCCAGGATTCACCCCTCCACTTT.

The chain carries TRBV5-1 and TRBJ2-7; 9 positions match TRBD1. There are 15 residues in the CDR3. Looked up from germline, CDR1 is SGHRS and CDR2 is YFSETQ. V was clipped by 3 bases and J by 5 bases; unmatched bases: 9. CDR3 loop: CASSSTTGGVDEQYF. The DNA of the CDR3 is TGCGCCAGCAGCTCCACGACAGGGGGAGTGGACGAGCAGTACTTC. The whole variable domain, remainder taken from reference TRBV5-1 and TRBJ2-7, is KAGVTQTPRYLIKTRGQQVTLSCSPISGHRSVSWYQQTPGQGLQFLFEYFSETQRNKGNFPGRFSGRQFSNSRSEMNVSTLELGDSALYLCASSSTTGGVDEQYFGPGTRLTVT.

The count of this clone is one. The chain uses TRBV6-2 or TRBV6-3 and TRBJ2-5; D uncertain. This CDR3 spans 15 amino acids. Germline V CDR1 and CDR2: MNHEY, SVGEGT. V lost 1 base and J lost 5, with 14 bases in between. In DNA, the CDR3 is TGTGCCAGCAGTTACTGGGTCGGGCCACAGGAGACCCAGTACTTC. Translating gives CASSYWVGPQETQYF.

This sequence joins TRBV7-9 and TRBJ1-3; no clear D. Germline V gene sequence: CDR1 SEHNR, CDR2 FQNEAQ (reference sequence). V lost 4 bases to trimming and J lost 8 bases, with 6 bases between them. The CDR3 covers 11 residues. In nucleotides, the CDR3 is TGTGCCAGCAGCTCCCTGCACACCATATATTTT. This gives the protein CASSSLHTIYF.

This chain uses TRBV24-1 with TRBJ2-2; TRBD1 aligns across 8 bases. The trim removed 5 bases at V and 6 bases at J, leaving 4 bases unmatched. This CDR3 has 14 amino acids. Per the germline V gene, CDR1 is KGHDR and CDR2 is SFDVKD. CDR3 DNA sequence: TGTGCCACCAGTGGGACAGGGTTCGCCGGGGAGCTGTTTTTT. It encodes CATSGTGFAGELFF.

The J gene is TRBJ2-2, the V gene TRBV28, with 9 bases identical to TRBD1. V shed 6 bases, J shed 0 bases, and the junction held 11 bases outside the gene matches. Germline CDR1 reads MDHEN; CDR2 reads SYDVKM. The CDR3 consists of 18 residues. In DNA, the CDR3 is TGTGCCAGCAGCACCCGGGACAGGGCGAGATCGAACACCGGGGAGCTGTTTTTT. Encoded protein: CASSTRDRARSNTGELFF. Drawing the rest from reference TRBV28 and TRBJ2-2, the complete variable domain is DVKVTQSSRYLVKRTGEKVFLECVQDMDHENMFWYRQDPGLGLRLIYFSYDVKMKEKGDIPEGYSVSREKKERFSLILESASTNQTSMYLCASSTRDRARSNTGELFFGEGSRLTVL.

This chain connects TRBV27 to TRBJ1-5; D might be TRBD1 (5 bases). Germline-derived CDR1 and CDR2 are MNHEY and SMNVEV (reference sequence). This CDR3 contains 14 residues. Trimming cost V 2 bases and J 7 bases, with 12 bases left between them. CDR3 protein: CASSLRGAQQPQHF. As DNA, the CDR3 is TGTGCCAGCAGTTTACGTGGGGCCCAACAGCCCCAGCATTTT.

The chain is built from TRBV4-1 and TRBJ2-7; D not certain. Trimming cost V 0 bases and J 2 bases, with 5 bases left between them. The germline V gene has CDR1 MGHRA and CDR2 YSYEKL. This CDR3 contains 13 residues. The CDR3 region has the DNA TGCGCCAGCAGCCAAGAGCGGCCCTACGAGCAGTACTTC. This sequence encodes CASSQERPYEQYF.

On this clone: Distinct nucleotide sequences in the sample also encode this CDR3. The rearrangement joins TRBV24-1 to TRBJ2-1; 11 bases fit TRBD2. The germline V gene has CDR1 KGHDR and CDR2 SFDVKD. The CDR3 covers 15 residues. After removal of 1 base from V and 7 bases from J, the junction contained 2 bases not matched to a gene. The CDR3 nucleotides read TGTGCCACCAGTGATTTTACTAGCGGGGGAAATGAGCAGTTCTTC. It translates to CATSDFTSGGNEQFF.